The 7 T cell receptor beta chains in this list originate from one sample, sequenced in a study of radiotherapy plus CTLA-4 blockade in lung cancer. Generated by immunoSEQ multiplex PCR, the TCRdb table keeps only in-frame clones and is missing some. The sample shows approximately 80,000 clones, 60% to 85% of them seen only once. Here the sequenced sample was peripheral blood, taken from a patient treated with radiotherapy plus ipilimumab. The receptors were sampled from a human donor with non-small cell lung cancer whose response to radiotherapy plus ipilimumab could not be evaluated. Some clones in this sample may be carry-over from other donors' samples.

This chain uses TRBV7-2 with TRBJ2-7; possible D gene TRBD1, 6 bases. This CDR3 contains 15 residues. V was trimmed by 3 bases and J by 2 bases, leaving 14 bases between them. In germline, CDR1 is SGHTA, CDR2 FQGNSA. The CDR3 DNA reads as TGTGCCAGCAGCTTTAGTGGGGACAAAGCCTACGAGCAGTACTTC. Translated, it gives CASSFSGDKAYEQYF.

This clone was seen a few times. The genes are TRBV5-1 and TRBJ2-1, with D perhaps matching TRBD2 (5 bases). The CDR3 covers 15 residues. Trimming took off 0 bases at V and 9 bases at J, with 16 bases between the two ends. The germline V gene has CDR1 SGHRS and CDR2 YFSETQ. The CDR3 bases are TGCGCCAGCAGCTTGGACTCGCCCTCCCGGGGTGAGCAGTTCTTC. Protein product: CASSLDSPSRGEQFF.

V usage is TRBV4-3 and J usage is TRBJ2-7; 8 bases agree with TRBD2. There are 14 residues in the CDR3. The J segment lost 2 bases and the V segment lost 4 bases, leaving 4 bases of the junction unmatched. The germline V gene encodes CDR1 LGHNA and CDR2 YSLEER. The CDR3 is CASSPWRGAYEQYF. CDR3 bases: TGCGCCAGCAGCCCCTGGCGGGGGGCCTACGAGCAGTACTTC.

V gene TRBV7-9 combines with J gene TRBJ2-2; 10 nucleotides line up with TRBD1. The CDR3 length is 16 residues. V was clipped by 5 bases and J by 3 bases; unmatched bases: 6. The germline CDR1 and CDR2 sequences are SEHNR and FQNEAQ (reference sequence). CDR3 amino acids: CASSSPTGGYTGELFF. In nucleotides, the CDR3 is TGTGCCAGCAGCAGCCCGACAGGGGGCTACACCGGGGAGCTGTTTTTT.

The chain joins TRBV19 to TRBJ1-4, with 7 bases matching TRBD1. V lost 4 bases, J lost 7 bases, and 3 bases stayed unmatched. From germline, CDR1 is LNHDA and CDR2 SQIVND (reference sequence). The CDR3 sequence is 13 residues long. The CDR3 bases are TGTGCCAGTAGTAAAGGGGGCACTGAAAAACTGTTTTTT. Its translation is CASSKGGTEKLFF.

This rearrangement joins TRBV5-4 to TRBJ2-7, with TRBD2 matching over 9 bases. The CDR3 runs to 14 residues. J gave up 0 bases and V 5 bases, and 3 bases lay outside the gene matches. The germline V gene has CDR1 SGHNT and CDR2 YYREEE (reference sequence). The CDR3 coding sequence is TGTGCCAGCAGACCGGGACTAGCCTCCTACGAGCAGTACTTC. It encodes CASRPGLASYEQYF.

Comments on this clone: A junction boundary mismatches the germline segment, possibly from a read error. The rearrangement links TRBV5-1 to TRBJ1-1; 8 bases fit TRBD1. CDR1 SGHRS and CDR2 YFSETQ come from the germline V gene. CDR3 size: 15 residues. The CDR3 reads CASCLRTGQFTEAFF. For the CDR3, the DNA is TGCGCCAGCTGCTTGAGGACAGGGCAGTTCACTGAAGCTTTCTTT. The entire variable domain, with the rest obtained from reference TRBV5-1 and TRBJ1-1, is as follows: KAGVTQTPRYLIKTRGQQVTLSCSPISGHRSVSWYQQTPGQGLQFLFEYFSETQRNKGNFPGRFSGRQFSNSRSEMNVSTLELGDSALYLCASCLRTGQFTEAFFGQGTRLTVV.